This T cell receptor (beta chain) was captured in a study of T cell repertoires in cytomegalovirus infection. Trimming removed 4 bases at V and 2 bases at J, with 20 bases between. The CDR3 has 17 amino acids. MiXCR was run by TCRdb on the reads, yielding one entry per CDR3 protein. Counted here are around 530,000 distinct CDR3 sequences, 16% occurring once; the ten biggest clones make up roughly a quarter. Whole-study results and caveats: Carriage of CMV together with the relevant HLA was identifiable through cumulative public TCR beta family frequency. In two of eight donors, the top clonotype was HLA-C-restricted CMV-specific.

This clonotype has a count of ten or more. The antigen remains unidentified. This receptor was identified in a human donor in good health (CMV status not recorded). Some clones in this sample may be carry-over from other donors' samples. V usage is TRBV12-3 or TRBV12-4 and J usage is TRBJ1-2; D possibly corresponds to TRBD1 (6 bases). Sequencing input: CD8+ T cells from PBMCs. The CDR3 here is CASSWSGAEGRNYGYTF. In DNA form, the CDR3 reads TGTGCCAGCAGTTGGTCGGGGGCTGAGGGAAGAAACTATGGCTACACCTTC.